These T cell receptor beta chains were read from a single sample in a study of CD8 T cells in ankylosing spondylitis. TCRdb ran MiXCR on the 5' RACE reads and lists one entry per CDR3 protein. The repertoire holds a few hundred thousand distinct CDR3 sequences, with approximately 17% as singletons. Sequenced: blood, either unsorted or a sorted T cell fraction (not recorded which). The receptors were sampled from a male donor with ankylosing spondylitis. Both conserved end residues are part of each CDR3. D genes are given only for firm matches. Rows give clone size only sometimes, using once, few, many, or a class for an expanded clone.

J | size | D | V | DNA | CDR3
TRBJ2-5 | NA | NA | TRBV2 | TGTGCCAGCAGTGAAGTTACGGGGCCCGTATCTCGAGAGACCCAGTACTTC | CASSEVTGPVSRETQYF
TRBJ2-5 | NA | NA | TRBV2 | TGTGCCAGCAGACGATCGGGAGAGGGAGGGACCCAGTACTTC | CASRRSGEGGTQYF
TRBJ1-2 | NA | NA | TRBV20-1 | TGCAGTGCCCCACCAGGGCCCTATGGCTACACCTTC | CSAPPGPYGYTF
TRBJ1-2 | NA | NA | TRBV2 | TGTGCCAGCAGTGAGGAGGGAACCTATGGCTACACCTTC | CASSEEGTYGYTF
TRBJ2-1 | few | NA | TRBV7-8 | TGTGCCAGCTCGGAACAGAGCTCCTACAATGAGCAGTTCTTC | CASSEQSSYNEQFF
TRBJ2-2 | NA | TRBD2 | TRBV20-1 | TGCAGTGCTAGAGAACCGGGACTAGCGGGCACCGGGGAGCTGTTTTTT | CSAREPGLAGTGELFF
TRBJ1-2 | many | TRBD1 | TRBV7-6 | TGTGCCAGCAGCTCCCTGACAGGGCCCTATGGCTACACCTTC | CASSSLTGPYGYTF
TRBJ2-2 | once | TRBD2 | TRBV2 | TGTGCCAGCAGTGATCTAGCGGGAGGGCACACCGGGGAGCTGTTTTTT | CASSDLAGGHTGELFF
TRBJ2-2 | NA | NA | TRBV5-5 | TGTGCCAGCAGCCCAGGTCCAGGGGCGGCCGAGGGGCTGTTTTTT | CASSPGPGAAEGLFF
TRBJ2-7 | few | TRBD2 | TRBV6-5 | TGTGCCAGCAGTTACGCCTTTTTAGCGGGGGTGGACGAGCAGTACTTC | CASSYAFLAGVDEQYF
TRBJ2-5 | few | TRBD2 | TRBV7-2 | TGTGCCAGCAGCTTGACTAGCGGGAGACTAGAGACCCAGTACTTC | CASSLTSGRLETQYF
TRBJ1-2 | NA | NA | TRBV7-2 | TGTGCCAGCAGCTTTGATTGGGGGCAGAAGAACTATGGCTACACCTTC | CASSFDWGQKNYGYTF
TRBJ1-1 | NA | NA | TRBV20-1 | TGCAGTGCTCACGACCGGGTCGAAGCTTTCTTT | CSAHDRVEAFF
TRBJ2-7 | NA | NA | TRBV6-5 | TGTGCCAGCAGTTACTCACCGCTCGGTAGAGTGCAGTACTTC | CASSYSPLGRVQYF
TRBJ2-7 | NA | TRBD1 | TRBV12-3/TRBV12-4 | TGTGCCAGCAGACGACAGGGGGAAAGCTACGAGCAGTACTTC | CASRRQGESYEQYF
TRBJ1-3 | NA | NA | TRBV3-1 | TGTGCCAGCAGCCAACTGGGGGCAGCTGGAAACACCATATATTTT | CASSQLGAAGNTIYF
TRBJ1-2 | many | NA | TRBV10-3 | TGTGCCATCAGTGAGTCGGGCGACAGAGGCTATGGCTACACCTTC | CAISESGDRGYGYTF
TRBJ1-5 | many | TRBD1 | TRBV12-3/TRBV12-4 | TGTGCCAGCAGTCTACAGGGGAGCAATCAGCCCCAGCATTTT | CASSLQGSNQPQHF
TRBJ2-3 | NA | TRBD2 | TRBV19 | TGTGCCAGTAGGGACCCGGGGGCGGGGGGGCTGGATACGCAGTATTTT | CASRDPGAGGLDTQYF
TRBJ2-5 | NA | TRBD2 | TRBV20-1 | TGCAGTGCCACGGGGGGGGCTAGCGAGAAAGAGACCCAGTACTTC | CSATGGASEKETQYF
TRBJ2-3 | NA | TRBD2 | TRBV12-3/TRBV12-4 | TGTGCCAGCAGTTTAGAGCCTAGCGGGGGGGCAGGTACGCAGTATTTT | CASSLEPSGGAGTQYF
TRBJ2-7 | few | NA | TRBV5-1 | TGCGCCAGCAGCTTGGATTTACGCGAGCAGTACTTC | CASSLDLREQYF
TRBJ2-6 | NA | NA | TRBV18 | TGTGCCAGCTCAAAAACAGCCGATTCTGGGGCCAACGTCCTGACTTTC | CASSKTADSGANVLTF
TRBJ1-2 | few | NA | TRBV29-1 | TGCAGCGCCGAGGGGGGTGTAGTGGGAGGCTACACCTTC | CSAEGGVVGGYTF
TRBJ2-7 | many | NA | TRBV2 | TGTGCCAGCAGTTTAGGGTTCAACGAGCAGTACTTC | CASSLGFNEQYF
TRBJ1-1 | NA | NA | TRBV7-9 | TGTGCCAGCAGCCCTGGGGGGGCGGAGGGGACTGAAGCTTTCTTT | CASSPGGAEGTEAFF
TRBJ2-7 | NA | NA | TRBV7-3 | TGTGCCAGCAGCTTACTCCAGGGGCCCTACGAGCAGTACTTC | CASSLLQGPYEQYF
TRBJ2-1 | few | NA | TRBV5-1 | TGCGCCAGCAGCTTACATGATGAGCAGTTCTTC | CASSLHDEQFF
TRBJ1-1 | few | TRBD1 | TRBV7-9 | TGTGCCAGCAGCACCCGGGACAGGGATGGTTGGACTGAAGCTTTCTTT | CASSTRDRDGWTEAFF
TRBJ2-3 | few | TRBD1 | TRBV7-3 | TGTGCCAGCAGCAGGACAGGGTCGGGAGGCACAGATACGCAGTATTTT | CASSRTGSGGTDTQYF
TRBJ1-5 | few | TRBD1 | TRBV5-1 | TGCGCCAGCAGCTGGACAGGGTTGAATCAGCCCCAGCATTTT | CASSWTGLNQPQHF
TRBJ2-2 | many | TRBD1 | TRBV7-2 | TGTGCCAGCAGCAACACAGGGGGCTCCGGGGAGCTGTTTTTT | CASSNTGGSGELFF
TRBJ1-2 | few | NA | TRBV3-1 | TGTGCCAGCAGCCAAGGTCCCACAGCCTTTAACTATGGCTACACCTTC | CASSQGPTAFNYGYTF
TRBJ1-1 | many | NA | TRBV10-3 | TGTGCCATCAGAGACCCAAACAGGGAGAACACTGAAGCTTTCTTT | CAIRDPNRENTEAFF
TRBJ1-4 | NA | NA | TRBV7-9 | TGTGCCAGCAGCTTAGGGACAGTTGGGCTTAAGGAAAAACTGTTTTTT | CASSLGTVGLKEKLFF
TRBJ1-3 | NA | NA | TRBV5-6 | TGTGCCAGCAGCTTGGTTCAGGACTCTGGAAACACCATATATTTT | CASSLVQDSGNTIYF
TRBJ2-1 | NA | NA | TRBV20-1 | TGCAGTGCTATCACCCATAACAGGGTTTCCTACAATGAGCAGTTCTTC | CSAITHNRVSYNEQFF
TRBJ2-5 | few | NA | TRBV30 | TGTGCCTGGAGCCTAGTATCGGAGACCCAGTACTTC | CAWSLVSETQYF
TRBJ1-1 | many | NA | TRBV29-1 | TGCAGCGTTGCGGACGGGAACACTGAAGCTTTCTTT | CSVADGNTEAFF
TRBJ1-4 | NA | NA | TRBV3-1 | TGTGCCAGCAGCCCCCTTGCAAGTTTTAATGAAAAACTGTTTTTT | CASSPLASFNEKLFF